This TCR beta chain was recorded in a study of Graves' ophthalmopathy and Graves' hyperthyroidism. This clonotype was counted many times. Transcripts of RNA were the source for amplifying TCR beta CDR3 regions. Scientists carried out first-round RT-PCR using HTBI primers and then a second-round multiplex PCR. Via MiXCR, TCRdb re-called the multiplex PCR reads, giving one row per CDR3 protein. In the table there are roughly 160,000 distinct CDR3 sequences, under 40% of which are singletons. Germline values: CDR1 SGHTA, CDR2 FQGTGA. Losses at the gene ends were 1 base for V and 3 bases for J; bases not matched to a gene: 18. This CDR3 has 20 amino acids.

The sequence derives from a middle-aged woman with Graves' ophthalmopathy. The sequencing sample was made of peripheral blood. The chain couples TRBV7-3 to TRBJ1-1, with 9 bases identical to TRBD1. CDR3 DNA: TGTGCCAGCAGCTTAAACGTGGGGGACAGGGTTCGAGTTCGGGACACTGAAGCTTTCTTT. Residues: CASSLNVGDRVRVRDTEAFF.